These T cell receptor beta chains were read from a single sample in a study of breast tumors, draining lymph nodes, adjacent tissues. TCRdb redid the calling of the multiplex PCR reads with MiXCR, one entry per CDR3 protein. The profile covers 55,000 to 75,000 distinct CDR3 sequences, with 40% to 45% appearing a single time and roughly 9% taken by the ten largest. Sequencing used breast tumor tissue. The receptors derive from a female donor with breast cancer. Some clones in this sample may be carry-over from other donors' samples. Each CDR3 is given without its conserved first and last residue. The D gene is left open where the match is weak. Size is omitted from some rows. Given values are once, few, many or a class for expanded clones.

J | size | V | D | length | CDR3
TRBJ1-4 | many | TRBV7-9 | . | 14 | ASSLGYRLPNEKLF
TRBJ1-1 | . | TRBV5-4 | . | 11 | ASSSRENTEVF
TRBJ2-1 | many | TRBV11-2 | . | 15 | ASSFTTAYSSYNEQF
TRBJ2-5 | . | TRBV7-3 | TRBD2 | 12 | ASSSGRAGETQY
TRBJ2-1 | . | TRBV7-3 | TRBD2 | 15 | ASSLTGLSGGANKQF
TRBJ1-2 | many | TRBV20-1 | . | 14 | SARDPPKRFNYGYT
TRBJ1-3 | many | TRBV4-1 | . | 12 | ASSQEYSGNTIY
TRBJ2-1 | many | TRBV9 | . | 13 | ASSVGPYSYNEQF
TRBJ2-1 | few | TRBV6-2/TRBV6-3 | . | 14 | ASRTPPPQGGNEQF
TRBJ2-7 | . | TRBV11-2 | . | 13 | ASSSLDGRTYEQY
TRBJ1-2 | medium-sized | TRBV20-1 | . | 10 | SAETGNYGYT
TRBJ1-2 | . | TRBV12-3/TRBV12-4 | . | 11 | ASSLELVSGNT
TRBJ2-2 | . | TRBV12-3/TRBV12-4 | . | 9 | ASSFPGELF
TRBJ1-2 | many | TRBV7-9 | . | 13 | ASSLGTQGFYGYT
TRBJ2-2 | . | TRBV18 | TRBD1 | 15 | ASSPLQGGANTGELF
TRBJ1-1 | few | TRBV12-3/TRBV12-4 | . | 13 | ASSSGRAANTEAF
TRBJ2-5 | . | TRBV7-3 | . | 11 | ASSLTGLETQY
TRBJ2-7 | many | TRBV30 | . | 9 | AWSLTYEQY
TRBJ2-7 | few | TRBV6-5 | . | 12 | ASSRWGTVYEQY
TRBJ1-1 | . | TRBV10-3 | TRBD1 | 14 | AISRRQGMGNTEAF
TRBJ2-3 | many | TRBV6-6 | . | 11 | ASRLQGPDTQY
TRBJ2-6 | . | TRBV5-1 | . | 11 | ASSLRGANVLT
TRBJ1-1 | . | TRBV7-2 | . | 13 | ASSTRDPRWTEAF
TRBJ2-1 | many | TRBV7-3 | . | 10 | ASSLQQNEQF
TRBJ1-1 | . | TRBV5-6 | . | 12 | ASSLVLGRTEAF
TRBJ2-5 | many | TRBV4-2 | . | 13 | ASSPAPGFQETQY
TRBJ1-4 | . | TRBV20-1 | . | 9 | STVAGEKLF
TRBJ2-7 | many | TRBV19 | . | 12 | ASSSGRSAYEQY
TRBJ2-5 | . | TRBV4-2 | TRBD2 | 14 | ASSQDGGGTQETQY
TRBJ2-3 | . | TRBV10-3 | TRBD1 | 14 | AISAGQGHSTDMQY